The clone carrying this TCR beta chain was seen many times. Antigen unknown. Coverage ceases 3 residues before the CDR3 finishes, and the germline J gene fills in the end. This sample is drawn from a study of T cell clonality in common variable immunodeficiency. The study, taken as a whole, reports: CVID subjects showed higher TCRbeta clonality than healthy controls.

Each donor provided roughly 4.5 to 8.5 ml of heparinized whole blood. CDR1 and CDR2 from the germline V gene are SNHLY and FYNNEI. Trimming removed 7 bases from V and 2 bases from J, with 12 bases in between. The CDR3 length is 14 residues. The data were produced by immunoSEQ multiplex PCR, yet TCRdb's version contains in-frame clones alone and is incomplete. Singletons are absent from the sample, which has around 42,000 clones. Sequenced input: peripheral blood mononuclear cells. This receptor was taken from a person aged 18 to 70 in good health. This chain joins TRBV2 and TRBJ2-1; D perhaps matches TRBD1 (6 bases). The CDR3 region is CASKDSPAYNEQFF. CDR3 DNA, as far as it was read: TGTGCCAGCAAGGACAGCCCTGCCTACAATGAG.